This T cell receptor (beta chain) originates from a study of blood T cell repertoires in COVID-19. V gave up 3 bases and J gave up 7 bases; unmatched junction bases: 16. The CDR3 sequence is 17 residues long. Germline loops: CDR1 SNHLY, CDR2 FYNNEI. Assay used: immunoSEQ multiplex PCR; TCRdb lists only in-frame clones, some missing. The sample consists of 150,000 or so clones, 84% of them appearing once. This chain links TRBV2 with TRBJ1-2; TRBD1 matches at 8 bases. Sequenced: peripheral blood. The clonotype originates from a woman aged 50 to 60 with acute or convalescent COVID-19. The CDR3 sequence is CASSDQQVLSGGSGYTF. CDR3 nucleotides: TGTGCCAGCAGTGACCAACAAGTACTCTCAGGGGGCAGTGGCTACACCTTC.